The clone carrying this T cell receptor beta chain was counted a few times. The CDR3 contains 15 residues. Trimming removed 3 bases from V and 4 bases from J, with 10 bases in between. Germline CDR1 SNHLY, CDR2 FYNNEI. This entry belongs to a study of T cells after yellow fever vaccination. TCRdb called the 5' RACE reads again in MiXCR, with one record for every CDR3 protein. The sample consists of hundreds of thousands of distinct CDR3 sequences, about 9.5% of them appearing once. Sequences were derived from PBMCs, sampled on the day of the first yellow fever vaccination. The chain employs TRBV2 and TRBJ1-6; possible D gene TRBD1, 5 bases. The TCR was taken from a man between 18 and 35 years old who received the YFV17D yellow fever vaccine. The CDR3 spells CASSDGRDYNSPLHF. In DNA, the CDR3 is TGTGCCAGCAGTGACGGCAGGGATTATAATTCACCCCTCCACTTT.